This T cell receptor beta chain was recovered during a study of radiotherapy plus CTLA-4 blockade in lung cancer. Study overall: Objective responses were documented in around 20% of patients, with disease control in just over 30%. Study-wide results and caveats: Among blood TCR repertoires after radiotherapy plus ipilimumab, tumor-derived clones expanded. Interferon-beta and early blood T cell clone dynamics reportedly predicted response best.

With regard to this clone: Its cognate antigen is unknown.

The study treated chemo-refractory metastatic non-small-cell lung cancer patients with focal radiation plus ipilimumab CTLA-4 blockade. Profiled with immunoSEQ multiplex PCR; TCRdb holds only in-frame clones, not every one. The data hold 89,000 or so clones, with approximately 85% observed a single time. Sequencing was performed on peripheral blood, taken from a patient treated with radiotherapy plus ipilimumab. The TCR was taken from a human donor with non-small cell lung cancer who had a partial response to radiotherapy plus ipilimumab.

The CDR3 bases are TGTGCCAGCAGTCGAAAAGGGGCCCTAGCAGATACGCAGTATTTT. Translated: CASSRKGALADTQYF. The chain has TRBV27 and TRBJ2-3; weak D call: TRBD1 (5 bases). Per germline, CDR1 MNHEY and CDR2 SMNVEV (reference sequence). Trimming cost V 5 bases and J 4 bases, with 16 bases left between them. The CDR3 has 15 residues.